The table lists the clone carrying this T cell receptor beta chain with a count of one. The antigen is undetermined. The same CDR3 also results from other DNA sequences found in this sample. Per sample, 10^5 or so TCR templates underwent assay. TCRdb's copy holds only in-frame clones and misses some; the assay was immunoSEQ multiplex PCR. The sample yields around 120,000 clones, 90% to 95% seen once. These data originate in a study of siplizumab effects on memory and regulatory T cells. Whole-study findings and limits: Siplizumab gave mappable alloreactive CD4+ clones an average Treg-derived fraction of around 70%, against roughly 29% in controls. It was not possible to assign a naive or memory phenotype to roughly 80-96% of proliferating CD4+ or CD8+ clones.

The germline V gene encodes CDR1 KGHSH and CDR2 LQKENI. The V end was cut by 2 bases, the J end by 8 bases, with 6 bases between. The CDR3 is made up of 11 amino acids. The sequence was obtained from a human donor in good health. The material sequenced was non-Treg CD4+ T cells sorted from blood. V usage is TRBV18 and J usage is TRBJ1-2, with TRBD1 as a possible D gene (5 bases). The CDR3, as DNA: TGTGCCAGCTCACCAGGGGACGGCTACACCTTC. Protein product: CASSPGDGYTF.